This TCR beta chain was profiled in a study of beta chain features in type 1 diabetes. Isolation of CD4+ naive, central memory, regulatory and stem cell-like memory cells was achieved by sorting via CD45RO/CCR7/CD25/CD127/CD95/CD27. Notes on this clone: Its antigen remains unidentified.

General study results and limits: Shortening of TCRB CDR3s, moderate but significant, appeared in all four CD4+ subsets of Type 1 diabetes patients. Type 1 diabetes patients had VDJ junctions that carried fewer insertions and more deletions. The naive, central memory and Treg TCRB repertoires of patients appeared to be more similar to one another than those of healthy donors.

The investigators reverse transcribed all of the isolated RNA, so they sequenced expressed TCRB transcripts. The method was immunoSEQ multiplex PCR; TCRdb's version includes in-frame clones alone and lacks a portion of them. Here the sample spans over 350,000 clones, about 15% being singletons. The sequence was collected from a woman aged 18-30 years in good health. The sequenced sample consisted of naive CD4+ T cells from blood.

CDR3 DNA: TGCAGCGTCCGGACAGGGCTAAACTATGGCTACACCTTC. It yields the protein CSVRTGLNYGYTF. This chain uses TRBV29-1 with TRBJ1-2; 8 nucleotides match TRBD1. CDR3 length equals 13 residues. Trimming took 6 bases from V and 2 from J; bases not matched to a gene: 5. Germline V gives CDR1 SQVTM, CDR2 ANQGSEA.